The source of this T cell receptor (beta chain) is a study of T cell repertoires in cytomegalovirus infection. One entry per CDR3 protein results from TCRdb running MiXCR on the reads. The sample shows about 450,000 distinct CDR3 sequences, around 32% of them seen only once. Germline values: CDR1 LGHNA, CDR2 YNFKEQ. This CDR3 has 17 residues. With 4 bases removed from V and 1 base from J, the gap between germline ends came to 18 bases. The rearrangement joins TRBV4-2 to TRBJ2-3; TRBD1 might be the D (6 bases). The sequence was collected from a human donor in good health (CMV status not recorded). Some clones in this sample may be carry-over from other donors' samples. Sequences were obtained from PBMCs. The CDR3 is CASSRPGGQKGTDTQYF. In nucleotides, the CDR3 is TGTGCCAGCAGCCGACCCGGAGGACAGAAAGGCACAGATACGCAGTATTTT.